The clone carrying this T cell receptor (beta chain) was detected many times. Its antigen is not known. The read finishes 3 residues shy of the CDR3 end, and the germline J gene is used to complete it. Most patients and controls had Caucasian heritage. Blood came from CVID subjects not ill and not taking immunomodulatory or immunosuppressive medication. Equal genomic DNA amounts from CVID and control samples were sequenced. Method: immunoSEQ multiplex PCR; TCRdb's copy keeps in-frame clones and lacks some. Observed in the sample are tens of thousands of clones, none of them singletons. The data were obtained in a study of T cell clonality in common variable immunodeficiency. General study findings and limits: Common variable immunodeficiency TCR beta sequences reportedly had fewer deletions and N-nucleotide insertions.

After removal of 1 base from V and 0 bases from J, the junction contained 15 bases not matched to a gene. Looked up from germline, CDR1 is DFQATT and CDR2 is SNEGSKA (reference sequence). This CDR3 contains 19 residues. The sample comprised peripheral blood mononuclear cells. V gene TRBV20-1 combines with J gene TRBJ2-3; 8 bases line up with TRBD1. The TCR sequence derives from a human donor with common variable immunodeficiency. Here the CDR3 reads CSARALRDRQKASTDTQYF. CDR3 DNA, as far as it was read: TGCAGTGCTAGAGCCCTCCGGGACAGGCAAAAGGCTAGCACAGATACG.